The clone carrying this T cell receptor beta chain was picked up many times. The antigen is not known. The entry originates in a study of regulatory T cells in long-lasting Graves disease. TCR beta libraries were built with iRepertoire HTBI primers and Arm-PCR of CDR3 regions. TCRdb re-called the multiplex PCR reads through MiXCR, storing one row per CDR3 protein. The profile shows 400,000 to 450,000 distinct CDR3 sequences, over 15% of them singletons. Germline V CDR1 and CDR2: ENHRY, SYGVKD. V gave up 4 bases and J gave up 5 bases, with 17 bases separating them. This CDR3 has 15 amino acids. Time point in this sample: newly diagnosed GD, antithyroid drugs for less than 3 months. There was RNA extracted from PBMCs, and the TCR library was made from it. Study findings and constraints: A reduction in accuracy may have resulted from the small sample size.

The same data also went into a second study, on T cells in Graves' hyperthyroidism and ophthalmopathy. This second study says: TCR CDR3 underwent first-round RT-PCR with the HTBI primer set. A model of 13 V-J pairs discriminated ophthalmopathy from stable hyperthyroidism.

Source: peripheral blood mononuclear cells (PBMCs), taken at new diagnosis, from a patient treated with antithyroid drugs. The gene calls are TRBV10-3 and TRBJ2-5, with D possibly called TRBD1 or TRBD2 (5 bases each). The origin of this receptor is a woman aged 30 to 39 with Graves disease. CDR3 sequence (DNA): TGTGCCATCAGTGGGGACCCGCCATTCGAGGAGACCCAGTACTTC. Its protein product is CAISGDPPFEETQYF.